A selection of T cell receptor beta chains follows, all from one sample in a study of identical twins. Each CDR3 protein gets one entry after TCRdb re-called the 5' RACE reads with MiXCR. The top ten clones hold about 1.6% of a sample with approximately 890,000 distinct CDR3 sequences, approximately 13% of them seen once. The same data also went into a second study, on yellow fever vaccine responses in identical twins.

Specimen: PBMCs. These receptors all stem from a woman younger than 30 in good health. The CDR3 runs from the conserved cysteine through the conserved F or W. The order of the fields is D gene, J gene, clone size, V gene, CDR3 protein, CDR3 DNA. A D gene is named only where the DNA matches it firmly. Size tells how often a clone was seen (once, few, many) or the class of an expanded clone, and some rows leave it out.

D gene: -
J gene: TRBJ1-2
clone size: -
V gene: TRBV18
CDR3 protein: CASSPFEASSGDFYGYTF
CDR3 DNA: TGTGCCAGCTCTCCCTTCGAGGCTTCCTCTGGGGACTTCTATGGCTACACCTTC

D gene: -
J gene: TRBJ2-1
clone size: many
V gene: TRBV7-3
CDR3 protein: CASSPGHDEQFF
CDR3 DNA: TGTGCCAGCAGTCCCGGGCATGATGAGCAGTTCTTC

D gene: TRBD2
J gene: TRBJ2-1
clone size: few
V gene: TRBV20-1
CDR3 protein: CSASWTSGSANEQFF
CDR3 DNA: TGCAGTGCTAGTTGGACTAGCGGGAGTGCGAATGAGCAGTTCTTC

D gene: -
J gene: TRBJ2-1
clone size: many
V gene: TRBV15
CDR3 protein: CATSRGRGSTDEQFF
CDR3 DNA: TGTGCCACCAGCAGAGGAAGGGGCAGCACAGATGAGCAGTTCTTC

D gene: -
J gene: TRBJ1-1
clone size: few
V gene: TRBV2
CDR3 protein: CASRYCSTGNTEAFF
CDR3 DNA: TGTGCCAGCAGATACTGCTCGACAGGGAACACTGAAGCTTTCTTT

D gene: -
J gene: TRBJ1-1
clone size: -
V gene: TRBV28
CDR3 protein: CASRTEQNTEAFF
CDR3 DNA: TGTGCCAGCAGGACGGAGCAGAACACTGAAGCTTTCTTT

D gene: TRBD2
J gene: TRBJ2-2
clone size: -
V gene: TRBV5-1
CDR3 protein: CASSYGAGGTGELFF
CDR3 DNA: TGCGCCAGCAGCTATGGCGCGGGGGGGACCGGGGAGCTGTTTTTT

D gene: -
J gene: TRBJ2-1
clone size: -
V gene: TRBV7-2
CDR3 protein: CASSSSLVAEQFF
CDR3 DNA: TGTGCCAGCAGCTCTAGTCTGGTCGCTGAGCAGTTCTTC

D gene: -
J gene: TRBJ1-2
clone size: few
V gene: TRBV11-2
CDR3 protein: CASSLERGGIHGYTF
CDR3 DNA: TGTGCCAGCAGCTTAGAGCGAGGTGGGATACATGGCTACACCTTC

D gene: -
J gene: TRBJ1-3
clone size: few
V gene: TRBV12-3/TRBV12-4
CDR3 protein: CASSLRGVDTIYF
CDR3 DNA: TGTGCCAGCAGTTTACGGGGAGTGGACACCATATATTTT

D gene: TRBD2
J gene: TRBJ2-3
clone size: -
V gene: TRBV5-1
CDR3 protein: CASSMTSPPDTQYF
CDR3 DNA: TGCGCCAGCAGTATGACTAGCCCTCCAGATACGCAGTATTTT

D gene: -
J gene: TRBJ2-7
clone size: many
V gene: TRBV7-9
CDR3 protein: CASSSDTYEQYF
CDR3 DNA: TGTGCCAGCAGCTCGGACACTTACGAGCAGTACTTC

D gene: -
J gene: TRBJ2-5
clone size: many
V gene: TRBV20-1
CDR3 protein: CSASPEVKETQYF
CDR3 DNA: TGCAGTGCTAGTCCTGAGGTCAAAGAGACCCAGTACTTC

D gene: -
J gene: TRBJ2-1
clone size: -
V gene: TRBV7-9
CDR3 protein: CASSSLRDNDEQFF
CDR3 DNA: TGTGCCAGCAGCTCCCTCCGGGACAACGATGAGCAGTTCTTC

D gene: -
J gene: TRBJ2-5
clone size: many
V gene: TRBV28
CDR3 protein: CASSSGGQETQYF
CDR3 DNA: TGTGCCAGCAGTTCTGGGGGCCAAGAGACCCAGTACTTC

D gene: TRBD1
J gene: TRBJ2-1
clone size: few
V gene: TRBV12-3/TRBV12-4
CDR3 protein: CASRRHRGDNNEQFF
CDR3 DNA: TGTGCCAGCAGACGTCACAGGGGTGATAACAATGAGCAGTTCTTC

D gene: TRBD1
J gene: TRBJ2-7
clone size: many
V gene: TRBV20-1
CDR3 protein: CSARDGTGLEQYF
CDR3 DNA: TGCAGTGCTAGAGATGGGACAGGGTTGGAGCAGTACTTC

D gene: TRBD2
J gene: TRBJ2-7
clone size: few
V gene: TRBV19
CDR3 protein: CASSIVGQREYEQYF
CDR3 DNA: TGTGCCAGTAGTATAGTTGGGCAGCGGGAGTACGAGCAGTACTTC

D gene: TRBD1
J gene: TRBJ1-4
clone size: few
V gene: TRBV5-1
CDR3 protein: CASSLYRGPNEKLFF
CDR3 DNA: TGCGCCAGCAGCCTATACAGGGGTCCTAATGAAAAACTGTTTTTT

D gene: -
J gene: TRBJ2-1
clone size: -
V gene: TRBV28
CDR3 protein: CASTRDLGEQFF
CDR3 DNA: TGTGCCAGCACGCGGGATTTGGGTGAGCAGTTCTTC

D gene: -
J gene: TRBJ1-1
clone size: many
V gene: TRBV27
CDR3 protein: CATSRNTEAFF
CDR3 DNA: TGTGCCACCAGCCGGAACACTGAAGCTTTCTTT

D gene: TRBD2
J gene: TRBJ2-1
clone size: many
V gene: TRBV12-3/TRBV12-4
CDR3 protein: CASSPYSGLASYNEQFF
CDR3 DNA: TGTGCCAGCAGCCCTTATTCCGGACTAGCGTCCTACAATGAGCAGTTCTTC

D gene: -
J gene: TRBJ1-4
clone size: -
V gene: TRBV5-1
CDR3 protein: CASSSTYSTNEKLFF
CDR3 DNA: TGCGCCAGCAGCAGTACATACTCAACTAATGAAAAACTGTTTTTT

D gene: -
J gene: TRBJ2-4
clone size: few
V gene: TRBV5-1
CDR3 protein: CASSLSTGRGPLAKNIQYF
CDR3 DNA: TGCGCCAGCAGCTTGAGTACGGGGAGAGGCCCCCTAGCCAAAAACATTCAGTACTTC

D gene: TRBD2
J gene: TRBJ2-1
clone size: few
V gene: TRBV20-1
CDR3 protein: CSAPSPTSGGYNEQFF
CDR3 DNA: TGCAGTGCCCCCAGCCCCACTAGCGGGGGCTACAATGAGCAGTTCTTC

D gene: TRBD1
J gene: TRBJ2-1
clone size: -
V gene: TRBV10-1
CDR3 protein: CASSEGNRGGEQFF
CDR3 DNA: TGCGCCAGCAGTGAGGGAAACAGGGGTGGTGAGCAGTTCTTC

D gene: -
J gene: TRBJ2-3
clone size: many
V gene: TRBV14
CDR3 protein: CASSQAPGAPDTQYF
CDR3 DNA: TGTGCCAGCAGCCAAGCTCCGGGAGCCCCAGATACGCAGTATTTT

D gene: -
J gene: TRBJ1-2
clone size: -
V gene: TRBV5-5
CDR3 protein: CASSTGTELYGYTF
CDR3 DNA: TGTGCCAGCAGCACCGGGACGGAGCTCTATGGCTACACCTTC

D gene: -
J gene: TRBJ2-2
clone size: few
V gene: TRBV6-5
CDR3 protein: CASSYSGVTGELFF
CDR3 DNA: TGTGCCAGCAGTTACTCTGGGGTTACCGGGGAGCTGTTTTTT

D gene: TRBD1
J gene: TRBJ2-1
clone size: -
V gene: TRBV5-1
CDR3 protein: CASSTGTVTYNEQFF
CDR3 DNA: TGCGCCAGCAGCACCGGGACAGTAACCTACAATGAGCAGTTCTTC

D gene: -
J gene: TRBJ1-3
clone size: few
V gene: TRBV11-3
CDR3 protein: CASSPRGDASSGNTIYF
CDR3 DNA: TGTGCCAGCAGCCCGAGGGGGGACGCGAGCTCTGGAAACACCATATATTTT

D gene: TRBD1
J gene: TRBJ2-7
clone size: -
V gene: TRBV7-3
CDR3 protein: CASSLYPGTGYEQYF
CDR3 DNA: TGTGCCAGCAGCTTGTACCCCGGGACAGGCTACGAGCAGTACTTC

D gene: TRBD2
J gene: TRBJ2-2
clone size: -
V gene: TRBV7-2
CDR3 protein: CASSFRVAGGAGELFF
CDR3 DNA: TGTGCCAGCAGCTTTCGGGTAGCGGGAGGGGCCGGGGAGCTGTTTTTT

D gene: -
J gene: TRBJ1-1
clone size: -
V gene: TRBV29-1
CDR3 protein: CSVEEATLLRAFF
CDR3 DNA: TGCAGCGTTGAAGAGGCGACTCTGCTGAGGGCTTTCTTT

D gene: -
J gene: TRBJ2-2
clone size: few
V gene: TRBV24-1
CDR3 protein: CATSAPTGNTGELFF
CDR3 DNA: TGTGCCACCAGTGCCCCGACAGGGAACACCGGGGAGCTGTTTTTT

D gene: -
J gene: TRBJ2-2
clone size: few
V gene: TRBV4-2
CDR3 protein: CASSQDPPRRGQTGELFF
CDR3 DNA: TGTGCCAGCAGCCAAGATCCCCCCCGTCGGGGGCAAACCGGGGAGCTGTTTTTT

D gene: -
J gene: TRBJ2-5
clone size: few
V gene: TRBV7-2
CDR3 protein: CASSREVGETQYF
CDR3 DNA: TGTGCCAGCAGCCGCGAAGTTGGGGAGACCCAGTACTTC

D gene: TRBD2
J gene: TRBJ2-2
clone size: many
V gene: TRBV20-1
CDR3 protein: CSAREKRENTGELFF
CDR3 DNA: TGCAGTGCTAGAGAGAAGCGGGAGAACACCGGGGAGCTGTTTTTT

D gene: -
J gene: TRBJ2-1
clone size: -
V gene: TRBV27
CDR3 protein: CASSLFGIGNEQFF
CDR3 DNA: TGTGCCAGCAGTTTATTCGGGATTGGGAATGAGCAGTTCTTC

D gene: TRBD2
J gene: TRBJ2-3
clone size: -
V gene: TRBV24-1
CDR3 protein: CATSAYGATSGTSTDTQYF
CDR3 DNA: TGTGCCACCAGTGCCTACGGCGCGACTAGCGGAACTAGCACAGATACGCAGTATTTT

D gene: TRBD2
J gene: TRBJ2-1
clone size: -
V gene: TRBV27
CDR3 protein: CASRSGLAEIYNEQFF
CDR3 DNA: TGTGCCAGCAGATCCGGACTAGCGGAGATATACAATGAGCAGTTCTTC

D gene: TRBD1
J gene: TRBJ2-1
clone size: many
V gene: TRBV12-3/TRBV12-4
CDR3 protein: CASTFITGGKEQFF
CDR3 DNA: TGTGCCAGCACCTTCATTACAGGGGGAAAAGAGCAGTTCTTC

D gene: -
J gene: TRBJ2-7
clone size: -
V gene: TRBV7-2
CDR3 protein: CASSLESLASTYEQYF
CDR3 DNA: TGTGCCAGCAGCTTAGAGTCCCTAGCGAGTACCTACGAGCAGTACTTC

D gene: TRBD1
J gene: TRBJ2-3
clone size: few
V gene: TRBV20-1
CDR3 protein: CSARDGTGSPDTQYF
CDR3 DNA: TGCAGTGCTAGAGACGGGACAGGGAGCCCAGATACGCAGTATTTT

D gene: -
J gene: TRBJ1-5
clone size: few
V gene: TRBV27
CDR3 protein: CASSLSWGGRRNQPQHF
CDR3 DNA: TGTGCCAGCAGTTTATCGTGGGGGGGCCGACGCAATCAGCCCCAGCATTTT

D gene: -
J gene: TRBJ1-1
clone size: -
V gene: TRBV27
CDR3 protein: CASSLFGGSAFF
CDR3 DNA: TGTGCCAGCAGTTTATTTGGGGGGTCGGCTTTCTTT

D gene: TRBD2
J gene: TRBJ2-1
clone size: -
V gene: TRBV5-5
CDR3 protein: CASSSSSGTYNEQFF
CDR3 DNA: TGTGCCAGCAGCTCATCTAGCGGGACCTACAATGAGCAGTTCTTC

D gene: TRBD2
J gene: TRBJ2-7
clone size: few
V gene: TRBV28
CDR3 protein: CASRTASGRSREQYF
CDR3 DNA: TGTGCCAGCAGAACGGCTAGCGGGAGGTCGAGGGAGCAGTACTTC

D gene: -
J gene: TRBJ2-3
clone size: -
V gene: TRBV28
CDR3 protein: CASRPSGGATDTQYF
CDR3 DNA: TGTGCCAGCAGACCCAGCGGAGGGGCCACAGATACGCAGTATTTT

D gene: TRBD1
J gene: TRBJ1-4
clone size: -
V gene: TRBV28
CDR3 protein: CASTTPATGGPGNEKLFF
CDR3 DNA: TGTGCCAGCACGACCCCGGCTACAGGGGGCCCGGGCAATGAAAAACTGTTTTTT